Presented here are 17 T cell receptor beta chains from one specimen sequenced in a study of control samples from healthy donors and cancer patients. TCRdb's table, derived via immunoSEQ multiplex PCR, lists solely in-frame clones and lacks some. This table holds about 150,000 clones, 80% to 90% found once. The sample taken for sequencing was blood. The receptors derive from a man younger than 30 in good health.

The J gene is TRBJ2-2, the V gene TRBV11-3; D is unresolved. Per the germline V gene, CDR1 is SGHNT and CDR2 is YENEEA. CDR3 size: 15 residues. Trimming removed 0 bases at V and 0 bases at J, with 5 bases between. CDR3 sequence: CASSLEGANTGELFF. The CDR3 coding sequence is TGTGCCAGCAGCTTAGAGGGCGCGAACACCGGGGAGCTGTTTTTT.

This sequence joins TRBV7-2 and TRBJ1-6; 7 nucleotides match TRBD1. CDR1 and CDR2 (germline): SGHTA, FQGNSA. J was trimmed by 7 bases and V by 1 base; bases with no gene match: 4. The CDR3 spans 15 residues. The CDR3, as DNA: TGTGCCAGCAGCTTAGACAGGGGTAAGAATTCACCCCTCCACTTT. Translating it yields CASSLDRGKNSPLHF.

This chain joins TRBV19 and TRBJ2-1, with D perhaps matching TRBD1 (5 bases). From germline, CDR1 is LNHDA and CDR2 SQIVND (reference sequence). V lost 7 bases to trimming and J lost 1 base, with 8 bases between them. This CDR3 is built from 13 residues. This CDR3 is CASTGKSYNEQFF. The CDR3 bases are TGTGCCAGTACAGGGAAGTCCTACAATGAGCAGTTCTTC.

The sample holds one count of this clone. CDR3 coding DNA: TGTGCCAGCAGCTTAGGTTGGGGAGCTTTCTTT. It specifies CASSLGWGAFF. V is TRBV7-9 and J is TRBJ1-1; D uncertain. V lost 1 base to trimming and J lost 10 bases, with 7 bases between them. CDR1 and CDR2 (germline): SEHNR, FQNEAQ (reference sequence). This CDR3 contains 11 residues.

The V call is TRBV2, the J call TRBJ2-5; D perhaps matches TRBD2 (5 bases). Germline CDR1 SNHLY, CDR2 FYNNEI. The CDR3 has 13 amino acids. Trimming took 5 bases from V and 5 from J, leaving 12 bases between them. CDR3 in amino acids: CASSREGGETQYF. The DNA of the CDR3 is TGTGCCAGCAGTCGCGAGGGCGGCGAGACCCAGTACTTC.

V and J are TRBV7-8 and TRBJ2-1, with 8 bases aligning to TRBD2. V shed 6 bases and J 10 bases; nucleotides not matched to a gene: 11. This CDR3 spans 14 amino acids. The germline V gene encodes CDR1 SGHVS and CDR2 FQNEAQ. The CDR3 sequence is CASSPGLPGGEQFF. The CDR3 bases are TGTGCCAGCAGTCCGGGACTTCCGGGGGGGGAGCAGTTCTTC.

This chain joins TRBV5-5 and TRBJ2-7, with 7 bases aligning to TRBD1. Germline trimming cut 3 bases from V and 0 bases from J; bases unmatched to any gene: 6. CDR1 is SGHKS, CDR2 YYEKEE, per germline (reference sequence). The CDR3 is 15 residues long. CDR3 residues: CASSWMTGFSYEQYF. The CDR3 DNA is TGTGCCAGCAGCTGGATGACAGGGTTCTCCTACGAGCAGTACTTC. Looking up the rest from reference TRBV5-5 and TRBJ2-7 gives the full variable domain: DAGVTQSPTHLIKTRGQQVTLRCSPISGHKSVSWYQQVLGQGPQFIFQYYEKEERGRGNFPDRFSARQFPNYSSELNVNALLLGDSALYLCASSWMTGFSYEQYFGPGTRLTVT.

J is TRBJ2-5 and V is TRBV5-6; TRBD2 aligns across 11 bases. The CDR3 runs 13 residues. CDR1 is SGHDT and CDR2 is YYEEEE in the germline V gene. The V and J ends lost 9 bases and 8 bases, in that order; junction bases with no gene match: 9. The CDR3 sequence: CATMGLAAQTQYF. The CDR3 nucleotides are TGTGCCACTATGGGACTAGCGGCCCAAACCCAGTACTTC.

The rearrangement joins TRBV7-2 to TRBJ1-6; 8 nucleotides line up with TRBD1. V shed 5 bases and J 10 bases; nucleotides not matched to a gene: 10. The CDR3 runs to 15 residues. Germline values: CDR1 SGHTA, CDR2 FQGNSA. CDR3 region: CASSPQTGEESPLHF. The CDR3 coding sequence is TGTGCCAGCAGCCCCCAGACAGGGGAGGAATCACCCCTCCACTTT.

J is TRBJ2-1 and V is TRBV5-4; D is possibly TRBD1 (7 bases). V lost 5 bases to trimming and J lost 2 bases, with 14 bases between them. The germline gives CDR1 SGHNT, CDR2 YYREEE (reference sequence). The CDR3 is made up of 15 amino acids. The CDR3 here is CASSPGGFTYNEQFF. Here the CDR3 DNA reads TGTGCCAGCAGTCCAGGGGGGTTCACCTACAATGAGCAGTTCTTC.

The gene calls are TRBV6-6 and TRBJ1-2; D possibly corresponds to TRBD1 (6 bases). V gave up 4 bases and J gave up 8 bases, with 17 bases separating them. This CDR3 has 14 amino acids. Germline CDR1 and CDR2: MNHNY and SVGAGI (reference sequence). CDR3 protein: CASSSDRDLGGYTF. The DNA of the CDR3 is TGTGCCAGCAGTTCGGACAGAGACTTGGGGGGCTACACCTTC.

The chain recombines TRBV30 with TRBJ2-7; perhaps TRBD1 as D (5 bases). CDR3 length: 14 residues. Trimming shortened V by 0 bases and J by 3 bases, and 12 bases separated the two germline ends. Germline V gives CDR1 GTSNPN, CDR2 SVGIG (reference sequence). DNA for the CDR3: TGTGCCTGGAGTGTGGGTAGGGGTCACTACGAGCAGTACTTC. Encoded protein: CAWSVGRGHYEQYF.

The chain joins TRBV28 to TRBJ1-2, with TRBD1 matching over 7 bases. The CDR3 totals 12 residues. Looked up from germline, CDR1 is MDHEN and CDR2 is SYDVKM. The CDR3 region has the DNA TGTGCAGCAGGCAGGGGGAGCTATGGCTACACCTTC. Translation gives CAAGRGSYGYTF.

A single count supports this clone. The chain uses TRBV7-8 and TRBJ2-7, with 7 bases fitting TRBD1. V dropped 1 base and J dropped 4; count of bases not matched to a gene: 7. The length of the CDR3 is 15 residues. CDR1 and CDR2 (germline): SGHVS, FQNEAQ. The CDR3 bases are TGTGCCAGCAGCTTAGGTGGGACAGCCTTTTACGAGCAGTACTTC. Translation gives CASSLGGTAFYEQYF.

This clone turned up a few times. The chain uses TRBV7-2 and TRBJ1-5; D is uncertain. CDR1 is SGHTA and CDR2 is FQGNSA in the germline V gene. The CDR3 sequence is 14 residues long. V was pared by 2 bases and J by 1 base, with 6 bases between. CDR3 sequence: CASSLRRSNQPQHF. Written as DNA, the CDR3 is TGTGCCAGCAGCTTACGACGGAGCAATCAGCCCCAGCATTTT.

The V and J genes are TRBV5-6 and TRBJ2-1; D could derive from TRBD1 or TRBD2 (5 bases each). In germline, CDR1 is SGHDT, CDR2 YYEEEE. Trimming cost V 5 bases and J 12 bases, with 12 bases left between them. The CDR3 covers 11 residues. CDR3 DNA: TGTGCCAGCAGTTCCGGGACCCCGCAGTTCTTC. Translated: CASSSGTPQFF.

This chain's CDR3 is CASSIRGNQPQHF. The CDR3 region has the DNA TGCGCCAGCAGCATCAGGGGTAATCAGCCCCAGCATTTT. The rearrangement links TRBV5-1 to TRBJ1-5; weak D call: TRBD1 (6 bases). The CDR3 covers 13 residues. Germline CDR1 and CDR2: SGHRS and YFSETQ. V lost 4 bases and J 4 bases, leaving 9 bases between the germline ends.